This T cell receptor beta chain came from a study of OX40 agonist ivuxolimab in advanced cancers. Study-wide background: Partial responses were achieved by three patients: one hepatocellular carcinoma, two cutaneous melanoma.

A word on this clone: Its antigen is unknown.

The repertoire was sequenced with immunoSEQ multiplex PCR; TCRdb's copy has only in-frame clones and lacks some. The sample contains tens of thousands of clones, approximately 90% of which appear only once. Deletions cut 2 bases from V and 6 bases from J, with 12 bases between. Germline CDR1 reads MNHEY; CDR2 reads SVGAGI. This CDR3 has 14 amino acids. Systemic immunosuppression or autoimmune disease history was grounds to exclude patients. Study-wide results and caveats: Relative to CD4+, CD8+ T cells held more expanded clones on average.

The chain couples TRBV6-5 to TRBJ2-3; no clear D. This TCR came from an adult with an advanced solid tumor such as melanoma, head and neck, liver or kidney cancer. The material sequenced was CD4+ or CD8+ T cells sorted from blood, taken in a trial of the OX40 agonist ivuxolimab. The CDR3 loop is CASSYGLGPDTQYF. CDR3 coding DNA: TGTGCCAGCAGTTACGGCCTAGGCCCCGATACGCAGTATTTT.